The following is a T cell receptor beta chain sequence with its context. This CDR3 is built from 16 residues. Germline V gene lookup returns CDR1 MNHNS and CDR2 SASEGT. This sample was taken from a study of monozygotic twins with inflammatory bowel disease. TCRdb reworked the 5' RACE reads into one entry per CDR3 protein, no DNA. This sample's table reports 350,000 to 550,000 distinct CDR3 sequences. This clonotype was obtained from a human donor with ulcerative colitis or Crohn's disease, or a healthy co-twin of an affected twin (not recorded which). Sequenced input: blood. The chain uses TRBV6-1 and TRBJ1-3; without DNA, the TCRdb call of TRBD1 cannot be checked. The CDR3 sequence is CASSAGTGISGNTIYF.